These 22 T cell receptor beta chains came from one sample sequenced in a study of T cell responses to AZD1222 COVID-19 vaccine (dated by TCRdb to the early 2020s). Library method: the immunoSEQ multiplex PCR assay. The table was pulled from immuneACCESS by TCRdb, which kept in-frame rearrangements only. Such tables lose some clones; where checked, under half of the loss comes from unresolved V genes, and the rest has no known cause. The sample profile shows about 97,000 clones; roughly 90% of them were found once. Approximately 2.8% of the sample comes from the top ten. The time point label, as the study defines it: baseline before first vaccination. Sample: peripheral blood, taken on day 0 of AZD1222 vaccination. Receptors were obtained from an adult in good health.

The chain joins TRBV7-2 to TRBJ1-1; 9 positions match TRBD1. The CDR3 extends over 15 amino acids. CDR1 and CDR2 (germline): SGHTA, FQGNSA. Trimming cost V 0 bases and J 11 bases; bases outside gene matches: 10. The DNA of the CDR3 is TGTGCCAGCAGCTTAGCGAGGGCGGGACAGGGTGGCGCTTTCTTT. Its protein product is CASSLARAGQGGAFF.

Concerning this clone: An end of the junction does not agree with germline; a read error may underlie this. The chain uses TRBV7-7 and TRBJ2-1, with 11 bases that match TRBD2. Per the germline V gene, CDR1 is SSHAT and CDR2 is FNYEAQ (reference sequence). CDR3 length: 15 amino acids. For the CDR3, the DNA is TGTGCTAGCAGCCAACTAGCGGGGGTAATGAATGAGCAGTTCTTC. This translates into CASSQLAGVMNEQFF.

The V and J genes are TRBV7-2 and TRBJ2-1, with no clear D. The CDR3 consists of 12 residues. The germline gives CDR1 SGHTA, CDR2 FQGNSA. Deletions cut 0 bases from V and 12 bases from J, with 9 bases between. CDR3 bases: TGTGCCAGCAGCTTAGCTAGCTGGGTGCAGTTCTTC. Protein sequence: CASSLASWVQFF.

V usage is TRBV2 and J usage is TRBJ1-2, with a possible D match to TRBD1 (5 bases). Germline V gene lookup returns CDR1 SNHLY and CDR2 FYNNEI. The CDR3 has 12 amino acids. The V gene lost 6 bases and the J gene lost 4 bases, with 9 bases spanning the gap. The CDR3 is CASSRVGYGYTF. In DNA form, the CDR3 reads TGTGCCAGCAGCAGGGTGGGCTATGGCTACACCTTC.

The sample holds one count of this clone. The chain recombines TRBV7-2 with TRBJ1-2; tentative D call: TRBD1 (6 bases). The CDR3 spans 16 residues. Germline V gives CDR1 SGHTA, CDR2 FQGNSA. V shed 2 bases and J shed 4 bases, with 17 bases lying between them. CDR3 residues: CASSLKAIGGGYGYTF. The CDR3 region has the DNA TGTGCCAGCAGCTTAAAGGCCATCGGGGGCGGCTATGGCTACACCTTC.

The CDR3 nucleotides read TGCGCCAGCAGCCAGGGACGGACTTACACTGAAGCTTTCTTT. Its translation: CASSQGRTYTEAFF. J is TRBJ1-1 and V is TRBV10-1; D might be TRBD1 (5 bases). Germline CDR1 WNHNN, CDR2 SYGVQD (reference sequence). The V and J ends lost 6 bases and 3 bases respectively, with 14 bases between them. This CDR3 has 14 residues.

CDR3 sequence reads: CASSEATGVMGGYTF. The DNA of the CDR3 is TGTGCCAGCAGTGAAGCTACAGGGGTAATGGGAGGCTACACCTTC. The gene calls are TRBV6-1 and TRBJ1-2, with 7 bases matching TRBD1. This CDR3 region has 15 residues. V trimming: 0 bases; J trimming: 8 bases; junction bases outside the gene matches: 9. CDR1 is MNHNS, CDR2 SASEGT, per germline.

A single count supports this clone. The chain recombines TRBV28 with TRBJ2-5; D remains unclear. The CDR3 contains 16 residues. CDR1 MDHEN and CDR2 SYDVKM come from the germline V gene. Between the trimmed V and J ends, which lost 3 bases and 5 bases, there was a span of 19 bases. CDR3 nucleotides: TGTGCCAGCAGTTTTCGGCAAGTACGGTGTAGGGAGACCCAGTACTTC. Amino acid sequence: CASSFRQVRCRETQYF.

This clone has a single count. The chain is built from TRBV5-1 and TRBJ2-1; the match to TRBD1 covers 7 bases. V shed 4 bases and J 4 bases; nucleotides not matched to a gene: 5. Germline V gene data show CDR1 as SGHRS and CDR2 as YFSETQ. This CDR3 region has 14 residues. CDR3 DNA sequence: TGCGCCAGCAGCCGGGACAGCCTTTACAATGAGCAGTTCTTC. Its protein is CASSRDSLYNEQFF.

The rearrangement joins TRBV27 to TRBJ2-7; 8 bases are shared with TRBD2. Trimming at V came to 3 bases and at J to 0 bases, leaving 7 bases not matched to a gene. The CDR3 sequence is 16 residues long. Germline V CDR1 and CDR2: MNHEY, SMNVEV (reference sequence). For the CDR3, the DNA is TGTGCCAGCAGTTTTCTAACTAGCGGTAGCTCCTACGAGCAGTACTTC. It specifies CASSFLTSGSSYEQYF.

This sequence joins TRBV5-1 and TRBJ1-1, with D maybe TRBD1 (5 bases). The ends were cut back, 0 bases at V and 1 base at J, with 13 bases in the middle. This CDR3 has 16 amino acids. Germline-derived CDR1 and CDR2 are SGHRS and YFSETQ. The CDR3 DNA sequence: TGCGCCAGCAGCTTGGACTTCGGGGCACAGAACACTGAAGCTTTCTTT. This sequence encodes CASSLDFGAQNTEAFF. Complete variable domain (other parts from reference TRBV5-1 and TRBJ1-1): KAGVTQTPRYLIKTRGQQVTLSCSPISGHRSVSWYQQTPGQGLQFLFEYFSETQRNKGNFPGRFSGRQFSNSRSEMNVSTLELGDSALYLCASSLDFGAQNTEAFFGQGTRLTVV.

V and J are TRBV6-5 and TRBJ1-1; D is ambiguous. Trimming pared 0 bases from V and 7 bases from J, leaving 6 bases between. The length of the CDR3 is 12 residues. CDR1 is MNHEY and CDR2 is SVGAGI in the germline V gene. CDR3 DNA: TGTGCCAGCAGTTACTCGACCAGTGAAGCTTTCTTT. This sequence encodes CASSYSTSEAFF.

V and J are TRBV28 and TRBJ1-6; D not resolved. CDR3 length: 12 amino acids. Germline CDR1 is MDHEN and CDR2 is SYDVKM. Trimming shortened V by 5 bases and J by 10 bases, and 9 bases separated the two germline ends. The CDR3 loop is CASSPGASPLHF. The DNA for the CDR3 is TGTGCCAGCAGTCCCGGAGCGTCACCCCTCCACTTT.

CDR3 sequence reads: CASSHPPLAGTGELFF. The CDR3 DNA reads as TGTGCCAGCAGCCACCCCCCCCTCGCTGGCACCGGGGAGCTGTTTTTT. The V call is TRBV3-1 (or the pseudogene TRBV3-2), the J call TRBJ2-2; D not certain. The CDR3 is 16 residues long. Trimming pared 3 bases from V and 4 bases from J, leaving 15 bases between. Germline CDR1 reads LGHDT; CDR2 reads YNNKEL (reference sequence).

The chain has TRBV7-2 and TRBJ2-6; 8 bases are shared with TRBD1. Germline lookup yields CDR1 SGHTA and CDR2 FQGNSA. Losses at the gene ends were 6 bases for V and 2 bases for J; bases not matched to a gene: 9. CDR3 length: 17 residues. This CDR3 is CASRRLTGGTGANVLTF. CDR3 nucleotide sequence: TGTGCCAGCAGGAGACTAACAGGGGGAACTGGGGCCAACGTCCTGACTTTC.

Points on this clone: The junction departs from the called germline gene at one end, perhaps through a read error. The chain has TRBV6-5 and TRBJ1-4, with 7 bases aligning to TRBD1. CDR3 length equals 12 residues. The germline V gene has CDR1 MNHEY and CDR2 SVGAGI. The CDR3 reads CAGRGYGEKLFF. The CDR3 nucleotides are TGTGCCGGCAGGGGGTATGGTGAAAAACTGTTTTTT.

The sample holds one count of this clone. This sequence joins TRBV7-2 and TRBJ1-1, with D possibly matching TRBD1 (5 bases). The ends were cut back, 5 bases at V and 0 bases at J, with 16 bases in the middle. This CDR3 is built from 16 residues. Germline loops: CDR1 SGHTA, CDR2 FQGNSA. The CDR3 spells CASSPSRVGVNTEAFF. As DNA, the CDR3 is TGTGCCAGCAGCCCTTCCAGGGTTGGGGTGAACACTGAAGCTTTCTTT.

As DNA, the CDR3 is TGTGCCACCAGTGAGACGGGGAATGAAAAACTGTTTTTT. It is translated as CATSETGNEKLFF. This sequence joins TRBV24-1 and TRBJ1-4; D uncertain. Trimming pared 4 bases from V and 5 bases from J, leaving 7 bases between. Looked up from germline, CDR1 is KGHDR and CDR2 is SFDVKD. This CDR3 is built from 13 residues.

The CDR3 DNA sequence: TGTGCCAGCTCACCAATGCCCCCTGGGGCCAACGTCCTGACTTTC. This sequence encodes CASSPMPPGANVLTF. V is TRBV18 and J is TRBJ2-6, with D unclear. The CDR3 has 15 amino acids. The germline V gene has CDR1 KGHSH and CDR2 LQKENI. V was trimmed by 2 bases and J by 2 bases, leaving 7 bases between them.

The J gene is TRBJ1-1, the V gene TRBV11-2; possible D gene TRBD1, 6 bases. The CDR3 extends over 13 amino acids. Trimming cost V 0 bases and J 6 bases, with 8 bases left between them. Germline V gives CDR1 SGHAT, CDR2 FQNNGV. The chain's CDR3 is CASSLERTAEAFF. The CDR3 DNA sequence: TGTGCCAGCAGCTTAGAGAGGACAGCTGAAGCTTTCTTT. The entire variable domain, with the rest obtained from reference TRBV11-2 and TRBJ1-1, is as follows: EAGVAQSPRYKIIEKRQSVAFWCNPISGHATLYWYQQILGQGPKLLIQFQNNGVVDDSQLPKDRFSAERLKGVDSTLKIQPAKLEDSAVYLCASSLERTAEAFFGQGTRLTVV.

The chain uses TRBV14 and TRBJ1-2; a possible D gene is TRBD1 (5 bases). This CDR3 comprises 16 residues. CDR1 and CDR2 (germline): SGHDN, FVKESK. V was clipped by 5 bases and J by 4 bases, with 20 bases between them. The CDR3 here is CASSKGRNSWGYGYTF. The DNA for the CDR3 is TGTGCCAGCAGCAAGGGACGGAACTCTTGGGGCTATGGCTACACCTTC.

The chain carries TRBV21-1 and TRBJ1-6; the D segment call TRBD1 is taken from the table without a DNA check. TRBV21-1 is described as a pseudogene. The CDR3 has 19 residues. The CDR3 here is CASSKSGGDGVRRQSPLHF. CDR3 DNA sequence: TGTGCCAGCAGCAAATCAGGGGGCGATGGTGTTCGTCGTCAGTCACCCCTCCACTTT.